Listed below are T cell receptor beta chains from one sample, sequenced in a study of OX40 agonist ivuxolimab in advanced cancers. Sequencing was performed with immunoSEQ multiplex PCR; in TCRdb, only in-frame clones are kept and a portion is missing. The sample holds approximately 89,000 clones, over 75% seen once. Material: CD4+ or CD8+ T cells sorted from blood, obtained in a trial of the OX40 agonist ivuxolimab. These receptors originate from an adult with an advanced solid tumor such as melanoma, head and neck, liver or kidney cancer. CDR3s include the opening cysteine and the closing phenylalanine or tryptophan. Each record gives: D gene, J gene, clone size, V gene, CDR3 DNA, CDR3 protein. D genes are given only for firm matches. A row's size may be missing; if present it is once, few, many or a size class.

>.|TRBJ2-1|.|TRBV10-2
TGCGCCAGCAGTGAGTCGAATCGGAGACAAAACAATGAGCAGTTCTTC
CASSESNRRQNNEQFF
>.|TRBJ2-7|.|TRBV28
TGTGCCAGCAGTTTTCGGGACGAGGGGAACTTC
CASSFRDEGNF
>TRBD1|TRBJ2-5|.|TRBV28
TGTGCCAGCAGTTTTTCGACAGGGGGCCGGGAAGAGACCCAGTACTTC
CASSFSTGGREETQYF
>.|TRBJ1-2|.|TRBV7-9
TGTGCCGGGGGGGTTATAGGCTATGGCTACACCTTC
CAGGVIGYGYTF
>TRBD2|TRBJ2-1|once|TRBV2
TGTGCCAGCAGTGAGGTAGCGGGAGGCGGCGAGCAGTTCTTC
CASSEVAGGGEQFF
>.|TRBJ2-7|once|TRBV6-5
TGTGCCAGCAGTCGCGGAACCTACGAGCAGTACTTC
CASSRGTYEQYF
>TRBD1|TRBJ2-5|.|TRBV5-4
TGTGCCAGCAGCGCCCGGGACAGCCAAGAGACCCAGTACTTC
CASSARDSQETQYF
>TRBD2|TRBJ2-3|.|TRBV2
TGTGCCAGCAGAGAGGGACTAGCGGGAACAGATACGCAGTATTTT
CASREGLAGTDTQYF
>.|TRBJ2-1|.|TRBV7-9
TGTGCCAGCAGCTTAGAAGTAACATTAGGTTTCCTGGGTGAGCAGTTCTTC
CASSLEVTLGFLGEQFF
>.|TRBJ1-2|few|TRBV7-9
TGTGCCAGCAGCTTACCAGGGTACTATGGCTACACCTTC
CASSLPGYYGYTF
>TRBD1|TRBJ2-7|.|TRBV5-6
TGTGCCAGCAGCGCCTGGACAGGGGCCTACGAGCAGTACTTC
CASSAWTGAYEQYF
>TRBD1|TRBJ1-1|.|TRBV28
TGTGCCAGCAGGGGTTGGGGACAGGGAGTCGAAGCTTTCTTT
CASRGWGQGVEAFF
>TRBD2|TRBJ2-1|.|TRBV11-2
TGTGCCAGCAGCCTAGGACTAGCGGGAGGCGACAATGAGCAGTTCTTC
CASSLGLAGGDNEQFF
>TRBD2|TRBJ2-1|once|TRBV19
TGTGCCAGTAGTATAGGACTAGCCGGGGGGAAGCAGTTCTTC
CASSIGLAGGKQFF
>TRBD2|TRBJ2-3|.|TRBV7-2
TGTGCCAGCAGCCTAGCGGGAGGGAGACCAAATACGCAGTATTTT
CASSLAGGRPNTQYF
>TRBD2|TRBJ2-3|.|TRBV7-2
TGTGCCAGCAGCCAGCGGGCGACCCTTAGCGGGGGTACGCAGTATTTT
CASSQRATLSGGTQYF
>TRBD2|TRBJ2-7|.|TRBV5-4
TGTGCCAGCAGCCAGGGACTAGCGGGGCGCTACGAGCAGTACTTC
CASSQGLAGRYEQYF
>TRBD2|TRBJ2-7|.|TRBV5-4
TGTGCCAGCAGCACCGGGACTAGCGGGAGGTGGTTACGCGAGCAGTACTTC
CASSTGTSGRWLREQYF
>TRBD2|TRBJ2-3|.|TRBV30
TGTGCCTGGAGTAAATGGGGACTAGCGGACGGCACAGATACGCAGTATTTT
CAWSKWGLADGTDTQYF
>.|TRBJ1-3|few|TRBV6-5
TGTGCCAGCAGTTACAGCCGAGTGGGGGCGAACACCATATATTTT
CASSYSRVGANTIYF
>TRBD2|TRBJ2-3|.|TRBV5-1
TGCGCCAGCAGCATGGGACTAGCTACCGATACGCAGTATTTT
CASSMGLATDTQYF
>.|TRBJ2-7|.|TRBV6-5
TGTGCCAGCAGTTACTCGGCCGGGTACGTCCAGCAGTACTTC
CASSYSAGYVQQYF
>TRBD2|TRBJ2-1|.|TRBV5-6
TGTGCCAGCAGCTTGGAGACTAGCGGGTACTCCTACAATGAGCAGTTCTTC
CASSLETSGYSYNEQFF
>TRBD2|TRBJ2-1|few|TRBV28
TGTGCCAGCAGTCTCTATTTCGGGACTAGCGGGAGGGCCTACAATGAGCAGTTCTTC
CASSLYFGTSGRAYNEQFF
>.|TRBJ1-2|.|TRBV19
TGTGCCAGCCTCGGGACAACCTCTGAAAACTATGGCTACACCTTC
CASLGTTSENYGYTF
>TRBD2|TRBJ2-5|.|TRBV7-2
TGTGCCAGCAGCTCTGCCACTAGCGGGAGGTTGGGGACCCAGTACTTC
CASSSATSGRLGTQYF
>.|TRBJ2-7|.|TRBV6-5
TGTGCCAGCAGGACCGGGAGTTCGTACGAGCAGTACTTC
CASRTGSSYEQYF
>.|TRBJ2-2|once|TRBV29-1
TGCAGCGCTGAAGGGGGAGGGGGGCTGTTTTTT
CSAEGGGGLFF
>TRBD1|TRBJ2-7|.|TRBV7-2
TGTGCCAGCAGCTGGAACAGGGGCACCTACGAGCAGTACTTC
CASSWNRGTYEQYF
>.|TRBJ1-5|.|TRBV6-1
TGTGCCAGCAGTCGGGGGGATAGCAATCAGCCCCAGCATTTT
CASSRGDSNQPQHF
>.|TRBJ2-6|.|TRBV5-1
TGCGCCAGCAGCCCTACAGGCTCTGGGGCCAACGTCCTGACTTTC
CASSPTGSGANVLTF
>.|TRBJ1-3|.|TRBV30
TGTGCCTGGTCCCCCCCGGGAAACACCATATATTTT
CAWSPPGNTIYF
>TRBD2|TRBJ2-1|.|TRBV5-4
TGTGCCAGCAGCTTGGTGCCTAGCGGGAGAGATAGTGAGCAGTTCTTC
CASSLVPSGRDSEQFF
>TRBD1|TRBJ1-2|once|TRBV5-5
TGTGCCAGCAGCTGGGACAGGGGAAACTATGGCTACACCTTC
CASSWDRGNYGYTF
>.|TRBJ1-1|.|TRBV5-6
TGTGCCAGCAGCCCCCTCCCGGGGAACACTGAAGCTTTCTTT
CASSPLPGNTEAFF
>TRBD1|TRBJ1-5|.|TRBV10-3
TGTGCCACGAGGGACAGGGGGATTGGGCTCAATCAGCCCCAGCATTTT
CATRDRGIGLNQPQHF
>.|TRBJ1-4|.|TRBV27
TGTGCCAGCAGTCTGGGCCAGAATGAAAAACTGTTTTTT
CASSLGQNEKLFF
>TRBD1|TRBJ2-2|.|TRBV5-1
TGCGCCAGCAATGACAGGGAAAGCGGCACCGGGGAGCTGTTTTTT
CASNDRESGTGELFF
>TRBD2|TRBJ2-1|once|TRBV19
TGTGCCAGTATGAAGCGGGGAGCGGGAGTACGTAATGAGCAGTTCTTC
CASMKRGAGVRNEQFF